This T cell receptor beta chain stems from a study of shared clonotypes between healthy human individuals. Findings and caveats of the study: Shared clonotypes across all four donors exceeded non-shared ones in generation probability. The small donor group covered limited genetic and exposure diversity.

Original processing notes: ImmunoSEQ output held junction-only sequences without quality scores, so filtering differed. Clones were sequenced by immunoSEQ multiplex PCR, and TCRdb holds only the in-frame ones, with some missing. V and J calls and clone size are copied from that table; D and trimming were computed from the DNA. This repertoire shows about 300,000 clones, approximately 79% found once; its top ten account for 10%. Germline-derived CDR1 and CDR2 are SGHNT and YYREEE (reference sequence). CDR3 length: 17 amino acids. V lost 0 bases to trimming and J lost 6 bases; unmatched junction nucleotides: 12. Points on this clone: What it binds is not known. This may come from a read error, since a much larger clone is one base off.

This clonotype was sampled from a man aged 30 to 39 in good health. The chain combines TRBV5-4 with TRBJ2-3, with 8 bases that match TRBD2. The material sequenced was memory CD4+ T cells sorted from blood. Subset given: CD45RA-negative fraction. CDR3 nucleotides: TGTGCCAGCAGCTTGGGGGGGGGTGCGGGAGGAGGGGATACGCAGTATTTT. This gives the protein CASSLGGGAGGGDTQYF.